Each of the 3 T cell receptor beta chains below was sequenced from the same sample in a study of cytomegalovirus exposure and HLA in healthy donors (dated by TCRdb to about 2017). Library construction relied on the immunoSEQ multiplex PCR assay. For the multiplex PCR, a mixture combining 60 forward primers for TCR Vbeta segments and 13 reverse primers for TCR Jbeta segments was used. As stored in TCRdb, this immuneACCESS dataset retains in-frame rearrangements with V and J assigned. A fraction of the clones does not appear; measured against another copy, unresolved V genes explain less than half of the discrepancy, and the remainder lacks a known reason. Within this sample are 200,000 or so clones, with roughly 87% of them counted one time only. Clones ranked in the top ten supply roughly 0.2% of the sample. Source material: PBMCs. The origin of the receptors is a girl in the first two years of life in good health and CMV-seronegative.

The rearrangement links TRBV7-3 to TRBJ1-3, with unresolved D. This CDR3 contains 16 residues. CDR1 and CDR2 (germline): SGHTA, FQGTGA. V was clipped by 2 bases and J by 0 bases, with 11 bases between them. CDR3 DNA: TGTGCCAGCAGCTTAGGCCGTCCCCTCTCTGGAAACACCATATATTTT. Its translation is CASSLGRPLSGNTIYF.

The gene calls are TRBV6-6 and TRBJ2-1, with 7 nucleotides matching TRBD1. V gave up 5 bases and J gave up 9 bases; unmatched junction bases: 7. Germline CDR1 MNHNY, CDR2 SVGAGI (reference sequence). The CDR3 loop spans 13 amino acids. The CDR3 spells CASSPGQPLEQFF. CDR3 sequence (DNA): TGTGCCAGCAGTCCGGGACAGCCCCTTGAGCAGTTCTTC.

V and J are TRBV4-2 and TRBJ2-5, with D possibly matching TRBD1 (5 bases). V dropped 1 base and J dropped 3 bases, with 18 bases sitting between them. CDR3 length equals 17 residues. Germline V lookup: CDR1 LGHNA, CDR2 YNFKEQ. This chain's CDR3 is CASSQAYPAVREETQYF. The CDR3 coding sequence is TGTGCCAGCAGCCAAGCCTATCCGGCGGTCAGGGAAGAGACCCAGTACTTC.